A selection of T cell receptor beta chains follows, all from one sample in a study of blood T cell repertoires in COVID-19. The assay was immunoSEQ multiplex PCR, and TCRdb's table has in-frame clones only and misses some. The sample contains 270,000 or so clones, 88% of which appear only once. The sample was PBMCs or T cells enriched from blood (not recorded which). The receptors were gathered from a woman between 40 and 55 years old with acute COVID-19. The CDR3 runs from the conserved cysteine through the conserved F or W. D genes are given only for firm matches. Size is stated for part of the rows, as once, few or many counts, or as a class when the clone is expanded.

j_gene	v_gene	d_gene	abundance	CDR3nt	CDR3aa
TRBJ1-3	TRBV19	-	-	TGTGCCAGTAGTCCCACTGGGGGGGCTGGAAACACCATATATTTT	CASSPTGGAGNTIYF
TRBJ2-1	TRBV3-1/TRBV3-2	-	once	TGTGCCAGCAGCCAAGATCAGTGGTGGTTGGTGGACAATGAGCAGTTCTTC	CASSQDQWWLVDNEQFF
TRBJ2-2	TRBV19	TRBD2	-	TGTGCCAGTAAAACGACTAGCGGCACCGGGGAGCTGTTTTTT	CASKTTSGTGELFF
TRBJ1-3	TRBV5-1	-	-	TGCGCCAGCACGCCCTCCTCAACGGGGGGCGCAGGCTTAGGAAACACCATATATTTT	CASTPSSTGGAGLGNTIYF
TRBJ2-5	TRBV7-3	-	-	TGTGCCAGCAGGGGGGGTCCCCAAGAGACCCAGTACTTC	CASRGGPQETQYF
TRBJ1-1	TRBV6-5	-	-	TGTGCCAGCAGTTATGTCGGGGGGAACACTGAAGCTTTCTTT	CASSYVGGNTEAFF
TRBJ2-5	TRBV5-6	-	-	TGTGCCAGCAGCTTAGGGACACATTTGACGGAGACCCAGTACTTC	CASSLGTHLTETQYF
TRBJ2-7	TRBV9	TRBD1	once	TGTGCCAGCAGCGTCGGGACAGGGGGCGAGCAGTACTTC	CASSVGTGGEQYF
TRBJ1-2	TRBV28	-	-	TGTGCCAGCAGCCGGCTGCGGGGTGACTATGGCTACACCTTC	CASSRLRGDYGYTF
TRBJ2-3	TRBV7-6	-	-	TGTGCCAGCAGCTTAGCGGGAGTCACAGATACGCAGTATTTT	CASSLAGVTDTQYF
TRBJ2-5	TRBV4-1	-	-	TGCGCCAGCAGCCAGGTTCATAGCCAAGAGACCCAGTACTTC	CASSQVHSQETQYF
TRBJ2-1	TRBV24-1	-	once	TGTGCCACCGAGGGGGATGGGTTCTACAATGAGCAGTTCTTC	CATEGDGFYNEQFF
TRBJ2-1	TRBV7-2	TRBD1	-	TGTGCCAGCAGCTTGGGACAGGGCTCCTACAATGAGCAGTTCTTC	CASSLGQGSYNEQFF
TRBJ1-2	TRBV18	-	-	TGTGCCAGCTCACCTTTTTCCGACAGGAACACCTATGGCTACACCTTC	CASSPFSDRNTYGYTF
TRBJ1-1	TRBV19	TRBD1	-	TGTGCCAGTAGCTTCACAGGGGGCACTGAAGCTTTCTTT	CASSFTGGTEAFF
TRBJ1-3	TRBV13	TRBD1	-	TGTGCCAGCAGCCTACCACAGGGGACCGCGTTAGGAAACACCATATATTTT	CASSLPQGTALGNTIYF
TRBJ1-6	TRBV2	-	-	TGTGCCAGCAGTGAGAGGGAAGGGAATAATTCACCCCTCCACTTT	CASSEREGNNSPLHF
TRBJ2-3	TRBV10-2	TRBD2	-	TGCGCCAGCAGTGATAAGGCGGGAGTGATCGCAGATACGCAGTATTTT	CASSDKAGVIADTQYF
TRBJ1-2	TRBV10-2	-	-	TGCGCCAGCAGTGAGCACAGGGCTAACTATGGCTACACCTTC	CASSEHRANYGYTF
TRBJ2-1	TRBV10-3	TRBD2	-	TGTGCCATCAGTGAAGAGGCTAGCGGAACCTACAATGAGCAGTTCTTC	CAISEEASGTYNEQFF
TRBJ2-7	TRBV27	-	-	TGTGCCAGCAGTTTATTAAATTCCTACGAGCAGTACTTC	CASSLLNSYEQYF
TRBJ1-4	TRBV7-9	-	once	TGTGCCAGCAGCTCCCACAGACAGACAACTAATGAAAAACTGTTTTTT	CASSSHRQTTNEKLFF
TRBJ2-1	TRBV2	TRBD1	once	TGTGCCAGCGGACAGGCCCGTTACAATGAGCAGTTCTTC	CASGQARYNEQFF
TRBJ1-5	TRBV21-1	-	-	TGTGCCAGCAGCAAAGTGGGACAGGGCAGACTCAATCAGCCCCAGCATTTT	CASSKVGQGRLNQPQHF
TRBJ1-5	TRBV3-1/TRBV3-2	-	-	TGTGCCAGCAGCCAAGTAGGGGGGGGCAATCAGCCCCAGCATTTT	CASSQVGGGNQPQHF
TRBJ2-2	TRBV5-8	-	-	TGTGCCAGCAGCGCGGGCCACCTCACCGGGGAGCTGTTTTTT	CASSAGHLTGELFF
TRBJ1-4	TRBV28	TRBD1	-	TGTGCCAGCAGTCGGGGGGGACAGGGGCGTGAAAAACTGTTTTTT	CASSRGGQGREKLFF
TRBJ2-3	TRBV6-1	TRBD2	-	TGTGCCAGCAGTGAAGCGCGGTCGGGAGGGCCAGATACGCAGTATTTT	CASSEARSGGPDTQYF
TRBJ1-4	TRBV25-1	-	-	TGTGCCAGCAGTCGGGGGGCGCCTAATGAAAAACTGTTTTTT	CASSRGAPNEKLFF
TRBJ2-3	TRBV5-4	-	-	TGTGCCAGCAGCTTGGACAGAGCCACAGATACGCAGTATTTT	CASSLDRATDTQYF
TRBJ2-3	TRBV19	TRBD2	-	TGTGCCAGTAACAGCGGGAGGGCCACAGATACGCAGTATTTT	CASNSGRATDTQYF
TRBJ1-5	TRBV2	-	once	TGTGCCAGCAGTGAACAATACTATCAGCCCCAGCATTTT	CASSEQYYQPQHF
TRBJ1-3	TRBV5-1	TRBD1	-	TGCGCCAGCAGCGCCTGGACAGGTCTGAGCTCTGGAAACACCATATATTTT	CASSAWTGLSSGNTIYF
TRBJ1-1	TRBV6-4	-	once	TGTGCCAGCAGTGACCGACGACAGTTCCCCCCAACGAACACTGAAGCTTTCTTT	CASSDRRQFPPTNTEAFF
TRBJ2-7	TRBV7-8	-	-	TGTGCCAGCAGCTTAGGAATTGCGGCGGACACCTACGAGCAGTACTTC	CASSLGIAADTYEQYF
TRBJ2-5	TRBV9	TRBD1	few	TGTGCCAGCAGCTCACCAGGGGGCGCGACAGAGACCCAGTACTTC	CASSSPGGATETQYF
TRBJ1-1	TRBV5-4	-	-	TGTGCCACCAGCGAACAGGGGAACACTGAAGCTTTCTTT	CATSEQGNTEAFF
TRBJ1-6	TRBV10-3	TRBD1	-	TGTGCCATCCAACAGGGGGCAGGAAATTCACCCCTCCACTTT	CAIQQGAGNSPLHF
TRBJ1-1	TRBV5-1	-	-	TGCGCCAGCAGCCCTGGCAGGGGTTCCTCCGGGGATGAAGCTTTCTTT	CASSPGRGSSGDEAFF
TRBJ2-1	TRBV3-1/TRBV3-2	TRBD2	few	TGTGCCAGCAGCCAAGTGGCGGGAGGGCCGGGGGAGCAGTTCTTC	CASSQVAGGPGEQFF
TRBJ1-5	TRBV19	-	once	TGTGCCAGTAGTCCCCGGACAGCCTATAGCAATCAGCCCCAGCATTTT	CASSPRTAYSNQPQHF
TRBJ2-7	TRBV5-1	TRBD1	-	TGCGCCAGCAACCTGATCCCGGGACAGGTTATCTCCTACGAGCAGTACTTC	CASNLIPGQVISYEQYF
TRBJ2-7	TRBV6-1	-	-	TGTGCCAGCAGTGAAGGAGGCGAGCAGTACTTC	CASSEGGEQYF
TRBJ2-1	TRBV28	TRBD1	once	TGTGCCAGCAGTCGATATACGGGACAGTGGGATGAGCAGTTCTTC	CASSRYTGQWDEQFF
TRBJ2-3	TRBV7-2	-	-	TGTGCCAGCAGCCCCCACCGGCGCGGGCTTAGCACAGATACGCAGTATTTT	CASSPHRRGLSTDTQYF